This TCR beta chain was identified in a study of blood T cell repertoires in COVID-19. About the research overall: Acute and convalescent COVID-19 samples came from the United States, Italy and Spain.

Each participant's cohort was designated according to participant-reported clinical history. Up to 2 weeks before entering the study, exposed participants had met a COVID-19 case. The data were produced by immunoSEQ multiplex PCR, yet TCRdb's version contains in-frame clones alone and is incomplete. The table includes some 300,000 clones, around nine tenths detected once. About this clone itself: This sample includes further DNA sequences coding for the same CDR3.

Germline assignment: CDR1 SGHRS and CDR2 YFSETQ. CDR3 length: 14 amino acids. V was shortened by 0 bases and J by 0 bases, with 6 bases between the two germline ends. Sequencing was done on a sample of PBMCs or T cells enriched from blood (not recorded which). This chain uses TRBV5-1 with TRBJ1-1; no firm D call. This TCR came from a woman in her forties or fifties who had been exposed to COVID-19. The CDR3 region is CASSLGQMNTEAFF. The CDR3 region has the DNA TGCGCCAGCAGCTTGGGGCAAATGAACACTGAAGCTTTCTTT.